The 2 T cell receptor beta chains below come from one sample, sequenced in a study of identical twins. TCRdb used MiXCR to reprocess the 5' RACE reads, holding one entry per CDR3 protein. The profile shows around 1.7 million distinct CDR3 sequences, 32% of them singletons. Sequences were obtained from cord blood. Receptors originate from a newborn girl in good health.

The CDR3 DNA reads as TGTGCCAGCAGTTTGGCAGGGCTCCTATCGGGCAATGAGCAGTTCTTC. This encodes CASSLAGLLSGNEQFF. The chain recombines TRBV12-3 or TRBV12-4 with TRBJ2-1; maybe TRBD1 (5 bases). CDR3 length equals 16 residues. The V end was cut by 3 bases, the J end by 6 bases, with 18 bases between.

The J gene is TRBJ1-3, the V gene TRBV12-3 or TRBV12-4; 8 bases map to TRBD1. This CDR3 is built from 14 residues. V trimming: 3 bases; J trimming: 6 bases; junction bases outside the gene matches: 4. The CDR3 DNA sequence: TGTGCCAGCAGTTTCAGGACAGGGTTAAACACCATATATTTT. Its protein is CASSFRTGLNTIYF.